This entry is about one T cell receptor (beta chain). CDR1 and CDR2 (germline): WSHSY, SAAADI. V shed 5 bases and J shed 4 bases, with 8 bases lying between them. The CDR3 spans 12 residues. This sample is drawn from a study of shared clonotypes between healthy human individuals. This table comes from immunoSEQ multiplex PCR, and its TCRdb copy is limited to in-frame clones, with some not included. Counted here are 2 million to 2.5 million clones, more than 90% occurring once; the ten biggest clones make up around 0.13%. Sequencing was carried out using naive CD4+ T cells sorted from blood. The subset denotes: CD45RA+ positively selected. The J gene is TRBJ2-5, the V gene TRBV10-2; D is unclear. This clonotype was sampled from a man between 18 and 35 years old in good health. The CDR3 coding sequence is TGCGCCAGCAGTTCGGTGGCAGAGACCCAGTACTTC. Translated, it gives CASSSVAETQYF.